Listed here are 17 T cell receptor beta chains from one sample, sequenced in a study of T cell responses to AZD1222 COVID-19 vaccine. The data were produced by immunoSEQ multiplex PCR, yet TCRdb's version contains in-frame clones alone and is incomplete. The data contain roughly 190,000 clones, 80% to 95% of them singletons. Sequenced material: peripheral blood, taken on day 0 of AZD1222 vaccination. All receptors come from an adult in good health.

This sequence joins TRBV6-5 and TRBJ2-7; D is uncertain. Germline assignment: CDR1 MNHEY and CDR2 SVGAGI. V was pared by 5 bases and J by 5 bases, with 7 bases between. This CDR3 spans 11 amino acids. Here the CDR3 DNA reads TGTGCCAGCAGTAGAAGGGACGAGCAGTACTTC. Protein sequence: CASSRRDEQYF.

This clone has a handful of counts. This sequence joins TRBV28 and TRBJ2-2, with a weak D call TRBD2 (5 bases). Looked up from germline, CDR1 is MDHEN and CDR2 is SYDVKM. The CDR3 spans 15 residues. V was shortened by 6 bases and J by 4 bases, with 15 bases between the two germline ends. CDR3 sequence: CASRRTASVTGELFF. In nucleotides, the CDR3 is TGTGCCAGCAGACGGACTGCTTCCGTCACCGGGGAGCTGTTTTTT. Based on the CDR3 plus reference TRBV28 and TRBJ2-2, the full variable domain is DVKVTQSSRYLVKRTGEKVFLECVQDMDHENMFWYRQDPGLGLRLIYFSYDVKMKEKGDIPEGYSVSREKKERFSLILESASTNQTSMYLCASRRTASVTGELFFGEGSRLTVL.

Here the CDR3 DNA reads TGTGCCAGCAGTGAACAAGGGCAAGGGATCGCTTTCTTT. This gives the protein CASSEQGQGIAFF. The chain carries TRBV2 and TRBJ1-1, with unresolved D. Germline CDR1 is SNHLY and CDR2 is FYNNEI. Trimming stripped 2 bases from V and 11 bases from J, with 15 bases between. The CDR3 is 13 amino acids.

The V and J genes are TRBV9 and TRBJ1-1, with D hard to call. Germline CDR1 SGDLS, CDR2 YYNGEE. Trimming stripped 4 bases from V and 2 bases from J, with 3 bases between. There are 11 residues in the CDR3. The CDR3 region is CASSPNTEAFF. CDR3 nucleotides: TGTGCCAGCAGCCCAAACACTGAAGCTTTCTTT.

This clone was seen ten or more times. The chain couples TRBV20-1 to TRBJ1-5; D is perhaps TRBD1 (6 bases). Trimming shortened V by 3 bases and J by 2 bases, and 14 bases separated the two germline ends. Germline CDR1 and CDR2: DFQATT and SNEGSKA (reference sequence). The length of the CDR3 is 15 residues. CDR3 in amino acids: CSASLAGGGNQPQHF. Written as DNA, the CDR3 is TGCAGTGCTAGTTTAGCCGGGGGCGGCAATCAGCCCCAGCATTTT.

For the CDR3, the DNA is TGTGCCACCAGTGAAGGACCTAATGAAAAACTGTTTTTT. Amino acid sequence: CATSEGPNEKLFF. J is TRBJ1-4 and V is TRBV24-1; D ambiguous. Germline lookup yields CDR1 KGHDR and CDR2 SFDVKD. The CDR3 is made up of 13 amino acids. The V end lost 4 bases, the J end lost 3 bases, and 5 bases lay between the germline ends.

The gene calls are TRBV11-2 and TRBJ2-3; TRBD2 aligns across 9 bases. Losses at the gene ends were 2 bases for V and 4 bases for J; bases not matched to a gene: 7. Germline CDR1 reads SGHAT; CDR2 reads FQNNGV. The CDR3 spans 16 residues. CDR3 DNA: TGTGCCAGCAGCTTACGCATTAGCGGGGGTGCAGATACGCAGTATTTT. This gives the protein CASSLRISGGADTQYF.

The chain carries TRBV6-5 and TRBJ1-2; D is unresolved. The CDR3 length is 14 residues. The germline V gene encodes CDR1 MNHEY and CDR2 SVGAGI. V was pared by 7 bases and J by 4 bases, with 16 bases between. The CDR3 here is CASNPRPSIYGYTF. The CDR3 bases are TGTGCCAGCAACCCGCGACCCTCCATCTATGGCTACACCTTC.

The rearrangement links TRBV25-1 to TRBJ1-4; the D is unclear. The CDR3 totals 14 residues. V was cut by 3 bases and J by 4 bases, with 9 bases left in between. Germline loops: CDR1 MGHDK, CDR2 SYGVNS. DNA of the CDR3: TGTGCCAGCAGTGACCGCAGCTTTAATGAAAAACTGTTTTTT. Translation: CASSDRSFNEKLFF. The whole variable domain, filled in from reference TRBV25-1 and TRBJ1-4, reads EADIYQTPRYLVIGTGKKITLECSQTMGHDKMYWYQQDPGMELHLIHYSYGVNSTEKGDLSSESTVSRIRTEHFPLTLESARPSHTSQYLCASSDRSFNEKLFFGSGTQLSVL.

The chain links TRBV5-6 to TRBJ2-1; 10 nucleotides agree with TRBD2. Germline V gene sequence: CDR1 SGHDT, CDR2 YYEEEE. With 4 bases clipped from V and 4 bases from J, the junction kept 8 bases outside the gene matches. CDR3 length equals 16 residues. In nucleotides, the CDR3 is TGTGCCAGCAGCGGGCTTAGCGGGGGGAAGTACAATGAGCAGTTCTTC. Encoded protein: CASSGLSGGKYNEQFF.

The chain carries TRBV18 and TRBJ1-1; D not certain. Germline CDR1 and CDR2: KGHSH and LQKENI. V gave up 1 base and J gave up 2 bases, with 5 bases separating them. CDR3 length: 13 residues. Written as DNA, the CDR3 is TGTGCCAGCTCACCACAGGAAAACACTGAAGCTTTCTTT. Amino acid sequence: CASSPQENTEAFF.

The DNA for the CDR3 is TGTGCCAGCTCACCGGAACAGGGGGGGTATGGCTACACCTTC. Protein: CASSPEQGGYGYTF. V gene TRBV18 combines with J gene TRBJ1-2; 8 bases fit TRBD1. The germline V gene has CDR1 KGHSH and CDR2 LQKENI. V was pared by 3 bases and J by 5 bases, with 5 bases of the junction left unmatched. CDR3 size: 14 residues.

The V gene is TRBV4-1, the J gene TRBJ1-1; perhaps TRBD1 as D (5 bases). Trimming stripped 10 bases from V and 5 bases from J, with 17 bases between. Germline V gene lookup returns CDR1 MGHRA and CDR2 YSYEKL. The CDR3 extends over 13 amino acids. The DNA of the CDR3 is TGCGCCATCCGGAGGGGCCCCGGGACTGAAGCTTTCTTT. It specifies CAIRRGPGTEAFF.

The chain couples TRBV11-3 to TRBJ1-1; the D gene is possibly TRBD1 (6 bases). The CDR3 contains 13 residues. V was trimmed by 3 bases and J by 7 bases, leaving 12 bases between them. Germline V lookup: CDR1 SGHNT, CDR2 YENEEA. The CDR3 region is CASSFGGWGEAFF. As DNA, the CDR3 is TGTGCCAGCAGCTTTGGGGGCTGGGGTGAAGCTTTCTTT.

V usage is TRBV24-1 and J usage is TRBJ1-4; tentative D call: TRBD1 (6 bases). Germline values: CDR1 KGHDR, CDR2 SFDVKD. The CDR3 has 16 residues. V lost 4 bases and J lost 5, with 16 bases in between. CDR3 nucleotide sequence: TGTGCCACCAGTGACCCTACAGGGAATGGGAATGAAAAACTGTTTTTT. Its protein product is CATSDPTGNGNEKLFF.

V is TRBV4-2 and J is TRBJ2-7; D is perhaps TRBD2 (6 bases). Germline V gives CDR1 LGHNA, CDR2 YNFKEQ. The CDR3 has 14 amino acids. The V and J ends lost 1 base and 6 bases respectively, with 13 bases between them. CDR3 DNA: TGTGCCAGCAGCCAAGGGGTGGGGGGAGGCGAGCAGTACTTC. Residues: CASSQGVGGGEQYF.

The chain has TRBV2 and TRBJ2-3; 12 nucleotides line up with TRBD2. The CDR3 sequence is 15 residues long. Losses at the gene ends were 5 bases for V and 4 bases for J; bases not matched to a gene: 4. The germline gives CDR1 SNHLY, CDR2 FYNNEI. CDR3 in DNA: TGTGCCAGCAGTTCCCTAGCGGGGGGGCCAGATACGCAGTATTTT. Its protein product is CASSSLAGGPDTQYF.